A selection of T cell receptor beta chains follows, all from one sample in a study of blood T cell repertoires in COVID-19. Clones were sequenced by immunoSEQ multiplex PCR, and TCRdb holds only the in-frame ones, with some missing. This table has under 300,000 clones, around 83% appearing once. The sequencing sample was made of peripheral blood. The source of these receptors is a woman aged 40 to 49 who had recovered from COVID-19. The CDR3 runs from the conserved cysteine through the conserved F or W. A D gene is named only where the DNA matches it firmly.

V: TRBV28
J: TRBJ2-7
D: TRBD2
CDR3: CATGGGRREQYF

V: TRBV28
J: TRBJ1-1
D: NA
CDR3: CASSTGQSNTEAFF

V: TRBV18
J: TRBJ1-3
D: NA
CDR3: CASSPRGTTASGNTIYF

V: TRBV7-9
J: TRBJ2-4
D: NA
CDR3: CASSSRGGLAKNIQYF

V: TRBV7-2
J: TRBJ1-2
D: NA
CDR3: CASSPGGLRYTF

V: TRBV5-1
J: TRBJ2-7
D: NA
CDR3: CASSLIGRTYEQYF

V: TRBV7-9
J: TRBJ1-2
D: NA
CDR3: CASSGQDYGYTF

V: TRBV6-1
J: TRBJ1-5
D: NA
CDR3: CASSGIRRQTDSNQPQHF

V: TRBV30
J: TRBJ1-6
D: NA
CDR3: CAWRPSSYNSPLHF

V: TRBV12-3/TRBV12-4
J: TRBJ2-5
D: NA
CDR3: CASSPEAPGTQYF

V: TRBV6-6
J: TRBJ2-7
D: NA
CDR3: CASSYRDFSYEQYF

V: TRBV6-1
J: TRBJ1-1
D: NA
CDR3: CASCVDSNSWGNTEAFF

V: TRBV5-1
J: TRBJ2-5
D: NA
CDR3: CASSFQGPSETQYF

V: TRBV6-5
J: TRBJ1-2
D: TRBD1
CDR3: CATSRGTGYGYTF

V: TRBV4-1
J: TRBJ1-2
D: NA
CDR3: CASSQGVPGGFGYTF

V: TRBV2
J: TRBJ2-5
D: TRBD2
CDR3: CASSTTGLAVETQYF

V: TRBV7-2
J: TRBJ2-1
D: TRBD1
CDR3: CASSFRQGVSSEQFF

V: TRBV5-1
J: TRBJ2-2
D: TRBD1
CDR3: CASSLGPGTGNTGELFF

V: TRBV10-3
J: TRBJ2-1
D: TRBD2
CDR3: CAISDASGYNEQFF

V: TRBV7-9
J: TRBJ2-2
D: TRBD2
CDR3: CASSLWRGGRPGELFF

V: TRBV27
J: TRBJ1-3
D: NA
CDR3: CASSSGGLSGNTIYF

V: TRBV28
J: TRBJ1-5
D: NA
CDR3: CASSRDRSHSNQPQHF